The present TCR beta chain was sequenced within a study of shared clonotypes between healthy human individuals. Study details: Three CD4 naive, three CD4 memory, two CD8 naive and one CD8 memory plate were used per donor. Study-wide findings and caveats: Non-shared clonotypes displayed generation probabilities falling below those of clonotypes present in all four donors. Larger estimated richness was generally seen in naive subsets than in memory subsets.

Data came from immunoSEQ multiplex PCR; TCRdb stores just in-frame clones and leaves some out. The sample has 650,000 to 800,000 clones; approximately 72% are singletons. The germline gives CDR1 SNHLY, CDR2 FYNNEI. V was clipped by 4 bases and J by 7 bases, with 14 bases between them. CDR3 size: 14 residues. Within Nashville, Tennessee resided all donors, each a Caucasian adult. To note about this clone: Its antigen is undetermined.

This sequence joins TRBV2 and TRBJ1-5; perhaps TRBD1 as D (6 bases). The TCR was taken from a woman in her twenties or thirties in good health. Sequences were obtained from memory CD4+ T cells sorted from blood. Described subset: CD45RA-negative fraction. In DNA, the CDR3 is TGTGCCAGCAGTGGACAGGCCAGGGACCAGCCCCAGCATTTT. This sequence encodes CASSGQARDQPQHF.